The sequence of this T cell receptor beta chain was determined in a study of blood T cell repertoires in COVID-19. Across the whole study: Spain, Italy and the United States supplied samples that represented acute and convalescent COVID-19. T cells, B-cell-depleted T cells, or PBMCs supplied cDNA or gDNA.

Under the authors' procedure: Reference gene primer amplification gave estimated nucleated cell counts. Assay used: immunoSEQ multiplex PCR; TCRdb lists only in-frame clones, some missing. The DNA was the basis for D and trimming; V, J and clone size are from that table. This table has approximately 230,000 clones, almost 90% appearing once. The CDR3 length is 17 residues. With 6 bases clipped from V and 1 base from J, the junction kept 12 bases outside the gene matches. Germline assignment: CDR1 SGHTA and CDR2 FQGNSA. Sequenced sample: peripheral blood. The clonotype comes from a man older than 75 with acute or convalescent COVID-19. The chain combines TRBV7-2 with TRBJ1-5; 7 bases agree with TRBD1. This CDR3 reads CASSLRGQLASNQPQHF. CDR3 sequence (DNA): TGTGCCAGCAGTTTACGGGGACAGTTAGCAAGCAATCAGCCCCAGCATTTT.